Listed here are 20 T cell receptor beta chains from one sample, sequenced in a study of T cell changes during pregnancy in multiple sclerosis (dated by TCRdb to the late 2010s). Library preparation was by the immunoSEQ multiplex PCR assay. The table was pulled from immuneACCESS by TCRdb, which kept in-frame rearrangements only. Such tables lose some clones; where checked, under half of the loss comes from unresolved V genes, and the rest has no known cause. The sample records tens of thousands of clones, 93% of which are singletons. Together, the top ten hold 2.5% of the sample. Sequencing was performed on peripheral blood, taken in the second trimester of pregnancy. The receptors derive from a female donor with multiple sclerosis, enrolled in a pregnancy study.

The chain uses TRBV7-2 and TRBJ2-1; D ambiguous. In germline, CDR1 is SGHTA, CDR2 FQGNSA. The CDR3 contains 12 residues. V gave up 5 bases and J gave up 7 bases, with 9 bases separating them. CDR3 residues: CASSPSTNEQFF. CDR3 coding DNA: TGTGCCAGCAGCCCTAGTACTAATGAGCAGTTCTTC.

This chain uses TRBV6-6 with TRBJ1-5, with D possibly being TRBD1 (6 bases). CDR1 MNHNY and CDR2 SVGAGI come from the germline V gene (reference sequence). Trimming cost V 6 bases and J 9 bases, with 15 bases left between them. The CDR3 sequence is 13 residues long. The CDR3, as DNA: TGTGCCAGCAGCCAGAACAGGGTTGGGCCCCAGCATTTT. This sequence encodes CASSQNRVGPQHF.

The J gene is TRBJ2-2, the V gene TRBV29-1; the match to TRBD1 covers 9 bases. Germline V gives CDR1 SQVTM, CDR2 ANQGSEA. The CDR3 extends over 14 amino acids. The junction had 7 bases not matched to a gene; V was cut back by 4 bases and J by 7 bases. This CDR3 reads CSVVMGTGIGELFF. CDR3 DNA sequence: TGCAGCGTTGTTATGGGGACAGGGATCGGGGAGCTGTTTTTT.

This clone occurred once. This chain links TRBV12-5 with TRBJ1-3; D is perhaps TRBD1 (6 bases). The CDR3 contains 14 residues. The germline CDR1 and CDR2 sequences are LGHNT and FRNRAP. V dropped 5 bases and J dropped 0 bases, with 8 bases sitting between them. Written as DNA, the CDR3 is TGTGCTAGTGGTACAGGGAGCTCTGGAAACACCATATATTTT. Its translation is CASGTGSSGNTIYF.

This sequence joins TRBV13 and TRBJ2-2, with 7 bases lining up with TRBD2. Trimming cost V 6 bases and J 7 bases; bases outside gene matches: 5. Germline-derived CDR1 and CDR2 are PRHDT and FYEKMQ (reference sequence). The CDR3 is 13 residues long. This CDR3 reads CASSSGGLGELFF. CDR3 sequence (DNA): TGTGCCAGCAGTTCGGGGGGACTCGGGGAGCTGTTTTTT.

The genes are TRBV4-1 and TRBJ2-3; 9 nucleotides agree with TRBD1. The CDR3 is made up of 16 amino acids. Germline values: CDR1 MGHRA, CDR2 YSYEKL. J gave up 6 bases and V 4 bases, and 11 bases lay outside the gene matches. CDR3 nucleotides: TGCGCCAGCAGCCCGTGGGCGGGACAGGGCAGTGATACGCAGTATTTT. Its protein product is CASSPWAGQGSDTQYF.

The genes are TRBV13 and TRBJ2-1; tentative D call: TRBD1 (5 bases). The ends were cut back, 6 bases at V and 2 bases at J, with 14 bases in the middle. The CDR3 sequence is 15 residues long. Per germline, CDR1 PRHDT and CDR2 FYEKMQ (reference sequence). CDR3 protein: CASSVFWGTYNEQFF. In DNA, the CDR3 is TGTGCCAGCAGTGTGTTCTGGGGCACCTACAATGAGCAGTTCTTC.

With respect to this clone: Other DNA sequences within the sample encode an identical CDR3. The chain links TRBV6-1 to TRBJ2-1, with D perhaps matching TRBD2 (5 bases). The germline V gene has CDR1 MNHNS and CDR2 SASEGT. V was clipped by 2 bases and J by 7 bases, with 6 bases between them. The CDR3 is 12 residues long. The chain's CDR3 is CASSEPGNEQFF. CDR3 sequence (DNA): TGTGCCAGCAGTGAACCGGGGAATGAGCAGTTCTTC.

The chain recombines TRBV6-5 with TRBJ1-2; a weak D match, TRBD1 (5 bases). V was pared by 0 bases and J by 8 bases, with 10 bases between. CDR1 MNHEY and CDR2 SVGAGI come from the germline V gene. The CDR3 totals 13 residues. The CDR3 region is CASSYSEGVGYTF. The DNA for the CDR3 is TGTGCCAGCAGTTACTCTGAAGGGGTAGGCTACACCTTC.

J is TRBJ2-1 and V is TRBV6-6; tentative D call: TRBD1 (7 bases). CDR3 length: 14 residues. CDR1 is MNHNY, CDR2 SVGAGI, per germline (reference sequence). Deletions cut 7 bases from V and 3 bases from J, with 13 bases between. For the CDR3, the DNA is TGTGCCAGCATCCAGGGGGGTTTCTACAATGAGCAGTTCTTC. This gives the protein CASIQGGFYNEQFF.

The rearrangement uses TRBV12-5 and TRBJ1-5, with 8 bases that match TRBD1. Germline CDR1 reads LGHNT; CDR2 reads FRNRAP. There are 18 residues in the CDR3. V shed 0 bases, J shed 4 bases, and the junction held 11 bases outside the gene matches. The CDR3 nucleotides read TGTGCTAGTGGTTTGGTACAGGGTGTGACAGGGGTTAATCAGCCCCAGCATTTT. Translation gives CASGLVQGVTGVNQPQHF.

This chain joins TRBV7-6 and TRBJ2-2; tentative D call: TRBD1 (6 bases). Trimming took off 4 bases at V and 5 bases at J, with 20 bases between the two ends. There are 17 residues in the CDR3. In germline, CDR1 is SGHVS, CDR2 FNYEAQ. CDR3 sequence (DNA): TGTGCCAGCAGCTCCCCACGGCGCAGGGGTATTACCGGGGAGCTGTTTTTT. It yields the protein CASSSPRRRGITGELFF.

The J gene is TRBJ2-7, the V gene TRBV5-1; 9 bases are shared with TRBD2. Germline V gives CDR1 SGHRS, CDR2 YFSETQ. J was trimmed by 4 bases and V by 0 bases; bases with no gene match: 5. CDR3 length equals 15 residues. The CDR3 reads CASSLARTSVYEQYF. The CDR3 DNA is TGCGCCAGCAGCTTGGCGAGGACTAGCGTATACGAGCAGTACTTC. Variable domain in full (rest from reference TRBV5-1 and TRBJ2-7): KAGVTQTPRYLIKTRGQQVTLSCSPISGHRSVSWYQQTPGQGLQFLFEYFSETQRNKGNFPGRFSGRQFSNSRSEMNVSTLELGDSALYLCASSLARTSVYEQYFGPGTRLTVT.

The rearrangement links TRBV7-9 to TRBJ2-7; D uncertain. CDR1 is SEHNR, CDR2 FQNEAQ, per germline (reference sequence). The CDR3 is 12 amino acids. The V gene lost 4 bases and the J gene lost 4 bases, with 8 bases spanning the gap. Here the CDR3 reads CASSYSIYEQYF. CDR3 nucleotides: TGTGCCAGCAGCTACAGCATATACGAGCAGTACTTC.

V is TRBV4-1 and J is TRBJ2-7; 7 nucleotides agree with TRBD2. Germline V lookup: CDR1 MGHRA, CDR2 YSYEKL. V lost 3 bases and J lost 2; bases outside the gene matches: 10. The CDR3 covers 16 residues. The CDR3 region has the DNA TGCGCCAGCAGCCAGGCTCCCGGGGGAGGGACCTACGAGCAGTACTTC. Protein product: CASSQAPGGGTYEQYF.

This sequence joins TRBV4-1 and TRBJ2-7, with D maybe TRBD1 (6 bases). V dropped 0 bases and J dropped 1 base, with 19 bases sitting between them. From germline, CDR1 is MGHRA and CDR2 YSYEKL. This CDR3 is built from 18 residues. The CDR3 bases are TGCGCCAGCAGCCAAGACCGACTCCGGACAGTATTATCCTACGAGCAGTACTTC. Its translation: CASSQDRLRTVLSYEQYF.

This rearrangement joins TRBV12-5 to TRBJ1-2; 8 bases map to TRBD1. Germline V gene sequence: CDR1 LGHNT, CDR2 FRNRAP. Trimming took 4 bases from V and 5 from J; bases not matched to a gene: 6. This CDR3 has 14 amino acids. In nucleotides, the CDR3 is TGTGCTAGTGGTTCCGACAGGGGTTGGTATGGCTACACCTTC. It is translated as CASGSDRGWYGYTF.

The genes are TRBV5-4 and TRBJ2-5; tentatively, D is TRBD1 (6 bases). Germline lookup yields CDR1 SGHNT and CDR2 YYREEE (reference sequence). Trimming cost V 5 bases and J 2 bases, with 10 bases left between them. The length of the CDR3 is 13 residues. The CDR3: CASRLTGQETQYF. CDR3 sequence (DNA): TGTGCCAGCAGACTGACAGGTCAAGAGACCCAGTACTTC. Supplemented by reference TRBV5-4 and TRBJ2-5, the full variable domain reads ETGVTQSPTHLIKTRGQQVTLRCSSQSGHNTVSWYQQALGQGPQFIFQYYREEENGRGNFPPRFSGLQFPNYSSELNVNALELDDSALYLCASRLTGQETQYFGPGTRLLVL.

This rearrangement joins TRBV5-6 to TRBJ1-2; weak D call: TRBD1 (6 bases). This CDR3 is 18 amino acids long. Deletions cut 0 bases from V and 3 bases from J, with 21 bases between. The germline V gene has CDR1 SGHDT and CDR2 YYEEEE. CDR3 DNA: TGTGCCAGCAGCTTGGTGCGGGGGGCGCGGGTCTCTGACTATGGCTACACCTTC. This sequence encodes CASSLVRGARVSDYGYTF.

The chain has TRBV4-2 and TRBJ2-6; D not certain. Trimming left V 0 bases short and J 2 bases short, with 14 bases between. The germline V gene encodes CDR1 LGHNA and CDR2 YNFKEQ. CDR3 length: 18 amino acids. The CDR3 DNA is TGTGCCAGCAGCCAAGAATCGGCCTGGCAGGCTGGGGCCAACGTCCTGACTTTC. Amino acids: CASSQESAWQAGANVLTF.